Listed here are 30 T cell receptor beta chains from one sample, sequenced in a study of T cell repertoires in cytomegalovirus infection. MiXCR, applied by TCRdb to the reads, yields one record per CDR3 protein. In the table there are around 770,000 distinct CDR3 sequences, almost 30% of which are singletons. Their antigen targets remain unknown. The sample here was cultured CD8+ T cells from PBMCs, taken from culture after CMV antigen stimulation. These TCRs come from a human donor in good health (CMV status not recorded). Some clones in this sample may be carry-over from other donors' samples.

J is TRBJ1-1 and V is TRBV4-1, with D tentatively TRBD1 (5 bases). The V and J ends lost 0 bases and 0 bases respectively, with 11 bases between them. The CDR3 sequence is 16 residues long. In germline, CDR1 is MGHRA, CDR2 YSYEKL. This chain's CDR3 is CASSQDMEGLNTEAFF. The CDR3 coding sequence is TGCGCCAGCAGCCAAGATATGGAGGGGCTGAACACTGAAGCTTTCTTT.

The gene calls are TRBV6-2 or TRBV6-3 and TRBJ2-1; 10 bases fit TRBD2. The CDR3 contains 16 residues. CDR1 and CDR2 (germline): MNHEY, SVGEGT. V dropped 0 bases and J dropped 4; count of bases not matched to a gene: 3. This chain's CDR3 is CASSYSLLAGYNEQFF. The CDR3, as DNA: TGTGCCAGCAGTTACTCGTTACTAGCGGGGTACAATGAGCAGTTCTTC.

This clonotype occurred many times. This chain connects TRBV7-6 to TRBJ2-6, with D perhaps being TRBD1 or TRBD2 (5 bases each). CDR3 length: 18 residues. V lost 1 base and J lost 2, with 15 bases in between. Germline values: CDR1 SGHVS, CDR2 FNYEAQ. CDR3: CASSLGEGRAAGANVLTF. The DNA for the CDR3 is TGTGCCAGCAGCTTAGGAGAGGGCAGGGCCGCTGGGGCCAACGTCCTGACTTTC.

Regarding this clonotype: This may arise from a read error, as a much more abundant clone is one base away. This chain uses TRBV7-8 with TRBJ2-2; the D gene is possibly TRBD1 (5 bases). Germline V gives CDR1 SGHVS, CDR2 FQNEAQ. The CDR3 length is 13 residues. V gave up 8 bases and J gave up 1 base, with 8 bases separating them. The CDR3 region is CASEQGNTGELFF. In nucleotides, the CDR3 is TGTGCCAGCGAGCAGGGGAACACCGGGGAGCTGTTTTTT.

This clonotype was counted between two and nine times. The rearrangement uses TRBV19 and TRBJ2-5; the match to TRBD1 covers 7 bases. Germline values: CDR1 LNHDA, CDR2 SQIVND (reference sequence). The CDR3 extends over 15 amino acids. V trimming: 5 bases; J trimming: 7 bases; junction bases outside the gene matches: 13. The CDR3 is CASSPSNRGSGTQYF. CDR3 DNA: TGTGCCAGTAGTCCCTCAAACAGGGGCTCGGGGACCCAGTACTTC.

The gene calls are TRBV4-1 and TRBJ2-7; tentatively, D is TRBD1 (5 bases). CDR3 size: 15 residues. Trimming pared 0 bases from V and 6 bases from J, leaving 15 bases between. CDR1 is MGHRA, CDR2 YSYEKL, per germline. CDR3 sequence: CASSQEPGAVGEQYF. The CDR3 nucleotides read TGCGCCAGCAGCCAAGAGCCTGGGGCGGTCGGCGAGCAGTACTTC.

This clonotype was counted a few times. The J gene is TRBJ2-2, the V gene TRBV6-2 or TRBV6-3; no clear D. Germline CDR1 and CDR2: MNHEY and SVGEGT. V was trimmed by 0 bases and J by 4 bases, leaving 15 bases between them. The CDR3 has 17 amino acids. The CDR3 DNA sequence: TGTGCCAGCAGTTACTCCCCCCCATGGCCAAGCACCGGGGAGCTGTTTTTT. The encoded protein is CASSYSPPWPSTGELFF.

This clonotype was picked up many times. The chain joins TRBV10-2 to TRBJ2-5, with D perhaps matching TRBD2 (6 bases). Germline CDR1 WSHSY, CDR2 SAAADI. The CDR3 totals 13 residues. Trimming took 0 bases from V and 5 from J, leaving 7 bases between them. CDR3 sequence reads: CASSESGLETQYF. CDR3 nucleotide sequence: TGCGCCAGCAGTGAGTCGGGACTTGAGACCCAGTACTTC.

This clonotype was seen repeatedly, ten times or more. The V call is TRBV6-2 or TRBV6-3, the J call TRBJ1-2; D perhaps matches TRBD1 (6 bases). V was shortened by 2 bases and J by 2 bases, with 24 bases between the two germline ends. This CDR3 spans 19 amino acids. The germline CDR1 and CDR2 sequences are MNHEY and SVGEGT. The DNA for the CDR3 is TGTGCCAGCAGTTACCCAACCGACCCCGTACAGGGACCCAACTATGGCTACACCTTC. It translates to CASSYPTDPVQGPNYGYTF.

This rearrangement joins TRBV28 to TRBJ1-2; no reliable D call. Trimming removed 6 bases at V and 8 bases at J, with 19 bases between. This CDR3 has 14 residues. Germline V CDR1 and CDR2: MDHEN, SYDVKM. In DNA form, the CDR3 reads TGTGCCAGCAGAACAATAAGGGAGGCCGCCGGCTACACCTTC. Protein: CASRTIREAAGYTF.

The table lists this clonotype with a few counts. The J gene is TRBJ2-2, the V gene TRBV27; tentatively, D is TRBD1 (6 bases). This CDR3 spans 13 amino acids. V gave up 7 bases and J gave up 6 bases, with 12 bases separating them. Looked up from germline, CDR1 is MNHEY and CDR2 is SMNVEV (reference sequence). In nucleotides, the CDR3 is TGTGCCAGCACCCCAGGGGTGGCCGGGGAGCTGTTTTTT. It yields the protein CASTPGVAGELFF.

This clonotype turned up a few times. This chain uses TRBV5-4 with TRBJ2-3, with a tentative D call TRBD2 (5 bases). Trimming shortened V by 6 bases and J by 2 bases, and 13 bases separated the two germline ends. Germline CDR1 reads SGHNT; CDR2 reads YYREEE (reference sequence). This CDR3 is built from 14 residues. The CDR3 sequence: CASKMERPTDTQYF. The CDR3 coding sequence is TGTGCCAGCAAGATGGAGCGGCCCACAGATACGCAGTATTTT.

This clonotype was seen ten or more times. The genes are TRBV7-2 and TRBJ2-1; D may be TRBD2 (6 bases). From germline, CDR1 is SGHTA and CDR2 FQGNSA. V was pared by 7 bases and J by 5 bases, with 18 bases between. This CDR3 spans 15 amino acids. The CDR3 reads CASTPGGKRNNEQFF. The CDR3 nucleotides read TGTGCCAGCACCCCCGGGGGAAAGAGAAACAATGAGCAGTTCTTC.

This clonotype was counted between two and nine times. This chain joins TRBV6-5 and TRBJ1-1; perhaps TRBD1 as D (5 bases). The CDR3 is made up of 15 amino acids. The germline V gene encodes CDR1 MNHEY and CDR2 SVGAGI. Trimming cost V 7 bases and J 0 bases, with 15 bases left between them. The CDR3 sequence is CASTPRTDMNTEAFF. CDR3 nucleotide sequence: TGTGCCAGCACCCCCAGGACGGACATGAACACTGAAGCTTTCTTT.

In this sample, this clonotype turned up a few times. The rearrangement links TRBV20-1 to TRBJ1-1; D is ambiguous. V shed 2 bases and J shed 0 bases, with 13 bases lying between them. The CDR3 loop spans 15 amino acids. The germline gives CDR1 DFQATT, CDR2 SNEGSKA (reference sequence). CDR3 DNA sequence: TGCAGTGCTAGATCGGCATCAAACATGAACACTGAAGCTTTCTTT. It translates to CSARSASNMNTEAFF.

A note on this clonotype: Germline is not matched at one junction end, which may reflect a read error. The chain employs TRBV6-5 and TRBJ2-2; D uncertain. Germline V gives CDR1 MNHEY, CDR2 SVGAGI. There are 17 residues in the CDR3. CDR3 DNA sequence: TGTGCCACCAGTTACTCGCGTCGGTACTTGGACACCGGGGAGCTGTTTTTT. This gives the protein CATSYSRRYLDTGELFF.

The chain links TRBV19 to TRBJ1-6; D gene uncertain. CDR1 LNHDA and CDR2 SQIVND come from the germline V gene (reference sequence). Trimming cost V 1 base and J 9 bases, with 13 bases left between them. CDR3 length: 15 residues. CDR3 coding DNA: TGTGCCAGTAGTATAGTGGCCGGGGTGGCTTCACCCCTCCACTTT. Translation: CASSIVAGVASPLHF.

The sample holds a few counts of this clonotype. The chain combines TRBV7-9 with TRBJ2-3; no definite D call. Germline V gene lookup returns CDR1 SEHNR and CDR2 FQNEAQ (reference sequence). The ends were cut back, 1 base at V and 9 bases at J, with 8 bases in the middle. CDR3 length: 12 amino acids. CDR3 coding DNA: TGTGCCAGCAGCTTAGAGACCAGGACGCAGTATTTT. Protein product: CASSLETRTQYF.

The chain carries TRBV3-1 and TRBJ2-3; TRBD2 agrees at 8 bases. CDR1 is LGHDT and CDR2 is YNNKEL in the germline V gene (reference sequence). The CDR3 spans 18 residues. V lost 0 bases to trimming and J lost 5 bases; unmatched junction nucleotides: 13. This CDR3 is CASSQDLNSGDRVDTQYF. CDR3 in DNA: TGTGCCAGCAGCCAAGATCTGAATAGCGGGGACCGGGTAGATACGCAGTATTTT.

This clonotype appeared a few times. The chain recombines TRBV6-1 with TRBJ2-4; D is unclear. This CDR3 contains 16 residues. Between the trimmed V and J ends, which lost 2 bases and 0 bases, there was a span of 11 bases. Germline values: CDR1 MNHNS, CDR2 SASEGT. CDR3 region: CASSEHPLLAKNIQYF. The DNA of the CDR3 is TGTGCCAGCAGTGAACATCCGCTTCTAGCCAAAAACATTCAGTACTTC.

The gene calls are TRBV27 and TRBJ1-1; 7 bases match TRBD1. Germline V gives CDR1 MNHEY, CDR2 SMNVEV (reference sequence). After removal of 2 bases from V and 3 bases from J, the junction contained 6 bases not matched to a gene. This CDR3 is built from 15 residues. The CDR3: CASSLGDRHYTEAFF. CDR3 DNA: TGTGCCAGCAGTTTAGGGGACAGACATTACACTGAAGCTTTCTTT.

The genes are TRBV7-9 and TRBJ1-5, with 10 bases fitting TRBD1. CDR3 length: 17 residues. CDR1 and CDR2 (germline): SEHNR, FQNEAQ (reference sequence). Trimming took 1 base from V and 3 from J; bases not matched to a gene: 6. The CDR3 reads CASSLGWDRGPNQPQHF. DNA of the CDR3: TGTGCCAGCAGCTTAGGCTGGGACAGGGGTCCCAATCAGCCCCAGCATTTT.

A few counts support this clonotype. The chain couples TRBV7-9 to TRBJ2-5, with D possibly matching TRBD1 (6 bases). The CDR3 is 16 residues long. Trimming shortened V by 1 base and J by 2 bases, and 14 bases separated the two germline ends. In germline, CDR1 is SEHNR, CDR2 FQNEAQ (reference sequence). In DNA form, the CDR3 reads TGTGCCAGCAGCTTAGAACGGAGGACAGCGCAAGAGACCCAGTACTTC. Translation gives CASSLERRTAQETQYF.

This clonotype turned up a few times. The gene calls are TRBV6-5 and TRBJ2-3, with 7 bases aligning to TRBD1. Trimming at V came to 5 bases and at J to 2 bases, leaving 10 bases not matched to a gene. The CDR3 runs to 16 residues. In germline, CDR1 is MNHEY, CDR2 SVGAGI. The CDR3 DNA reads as TGTGCCAGCAGTATGTTACAGGGGTCGTACACAGATACGCAGTATTTT. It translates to CASSMLQGSYTDTQYF.

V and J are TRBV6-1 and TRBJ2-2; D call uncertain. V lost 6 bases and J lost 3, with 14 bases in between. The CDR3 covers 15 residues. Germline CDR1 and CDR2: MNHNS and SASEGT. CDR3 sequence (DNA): TGTGCCAGCAGATTCCATCCCTCGGACACCGGGGAGCTGTTTTTT. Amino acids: CASRFHPSDTGELFF.

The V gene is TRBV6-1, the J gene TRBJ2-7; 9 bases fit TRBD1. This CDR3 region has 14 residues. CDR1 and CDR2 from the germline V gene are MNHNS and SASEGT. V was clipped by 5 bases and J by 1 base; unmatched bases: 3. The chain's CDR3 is CASSIGQGSYEQYV. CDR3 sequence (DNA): TGTGCCAGCAGTATTGGACAGGGGTCCTACGAGCAGTACGTC.

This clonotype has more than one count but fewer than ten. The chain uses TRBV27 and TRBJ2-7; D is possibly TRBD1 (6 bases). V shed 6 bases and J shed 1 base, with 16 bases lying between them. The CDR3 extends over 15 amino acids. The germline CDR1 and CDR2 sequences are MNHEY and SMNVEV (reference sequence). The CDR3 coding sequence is TGTGCCAGCAGCTTAACTCCGGGACATTCCTACGAGCAGTACTTC. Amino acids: CASSLTPGHSYEQYF.

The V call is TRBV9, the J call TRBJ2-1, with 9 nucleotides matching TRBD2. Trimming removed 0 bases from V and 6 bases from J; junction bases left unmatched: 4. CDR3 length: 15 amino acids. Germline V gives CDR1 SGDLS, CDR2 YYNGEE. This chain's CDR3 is CASSVGAGGPNEQFF. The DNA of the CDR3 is TGTGCCAGCAGCGTAGGGGCGGGGGGGCCCAATGAGCAGTTCTTC.

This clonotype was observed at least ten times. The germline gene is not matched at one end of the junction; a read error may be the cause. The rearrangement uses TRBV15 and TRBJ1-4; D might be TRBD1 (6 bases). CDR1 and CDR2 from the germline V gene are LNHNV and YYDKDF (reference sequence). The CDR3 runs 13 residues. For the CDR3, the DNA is TGTGCCACCAGCAGAGGGGGGGGGGCACCTGAAGTTTTT. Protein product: CATSRGGGAPEVF.

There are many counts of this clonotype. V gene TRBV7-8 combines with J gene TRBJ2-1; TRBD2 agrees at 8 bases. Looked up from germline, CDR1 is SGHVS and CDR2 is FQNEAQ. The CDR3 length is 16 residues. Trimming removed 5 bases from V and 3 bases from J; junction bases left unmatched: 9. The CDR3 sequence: CASSPFYRGGYNEQFF. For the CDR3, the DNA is TGTGCCAGCAGCCCCTTTTACCGGGGGGGCTACAATGAGCAGTTCTTC.